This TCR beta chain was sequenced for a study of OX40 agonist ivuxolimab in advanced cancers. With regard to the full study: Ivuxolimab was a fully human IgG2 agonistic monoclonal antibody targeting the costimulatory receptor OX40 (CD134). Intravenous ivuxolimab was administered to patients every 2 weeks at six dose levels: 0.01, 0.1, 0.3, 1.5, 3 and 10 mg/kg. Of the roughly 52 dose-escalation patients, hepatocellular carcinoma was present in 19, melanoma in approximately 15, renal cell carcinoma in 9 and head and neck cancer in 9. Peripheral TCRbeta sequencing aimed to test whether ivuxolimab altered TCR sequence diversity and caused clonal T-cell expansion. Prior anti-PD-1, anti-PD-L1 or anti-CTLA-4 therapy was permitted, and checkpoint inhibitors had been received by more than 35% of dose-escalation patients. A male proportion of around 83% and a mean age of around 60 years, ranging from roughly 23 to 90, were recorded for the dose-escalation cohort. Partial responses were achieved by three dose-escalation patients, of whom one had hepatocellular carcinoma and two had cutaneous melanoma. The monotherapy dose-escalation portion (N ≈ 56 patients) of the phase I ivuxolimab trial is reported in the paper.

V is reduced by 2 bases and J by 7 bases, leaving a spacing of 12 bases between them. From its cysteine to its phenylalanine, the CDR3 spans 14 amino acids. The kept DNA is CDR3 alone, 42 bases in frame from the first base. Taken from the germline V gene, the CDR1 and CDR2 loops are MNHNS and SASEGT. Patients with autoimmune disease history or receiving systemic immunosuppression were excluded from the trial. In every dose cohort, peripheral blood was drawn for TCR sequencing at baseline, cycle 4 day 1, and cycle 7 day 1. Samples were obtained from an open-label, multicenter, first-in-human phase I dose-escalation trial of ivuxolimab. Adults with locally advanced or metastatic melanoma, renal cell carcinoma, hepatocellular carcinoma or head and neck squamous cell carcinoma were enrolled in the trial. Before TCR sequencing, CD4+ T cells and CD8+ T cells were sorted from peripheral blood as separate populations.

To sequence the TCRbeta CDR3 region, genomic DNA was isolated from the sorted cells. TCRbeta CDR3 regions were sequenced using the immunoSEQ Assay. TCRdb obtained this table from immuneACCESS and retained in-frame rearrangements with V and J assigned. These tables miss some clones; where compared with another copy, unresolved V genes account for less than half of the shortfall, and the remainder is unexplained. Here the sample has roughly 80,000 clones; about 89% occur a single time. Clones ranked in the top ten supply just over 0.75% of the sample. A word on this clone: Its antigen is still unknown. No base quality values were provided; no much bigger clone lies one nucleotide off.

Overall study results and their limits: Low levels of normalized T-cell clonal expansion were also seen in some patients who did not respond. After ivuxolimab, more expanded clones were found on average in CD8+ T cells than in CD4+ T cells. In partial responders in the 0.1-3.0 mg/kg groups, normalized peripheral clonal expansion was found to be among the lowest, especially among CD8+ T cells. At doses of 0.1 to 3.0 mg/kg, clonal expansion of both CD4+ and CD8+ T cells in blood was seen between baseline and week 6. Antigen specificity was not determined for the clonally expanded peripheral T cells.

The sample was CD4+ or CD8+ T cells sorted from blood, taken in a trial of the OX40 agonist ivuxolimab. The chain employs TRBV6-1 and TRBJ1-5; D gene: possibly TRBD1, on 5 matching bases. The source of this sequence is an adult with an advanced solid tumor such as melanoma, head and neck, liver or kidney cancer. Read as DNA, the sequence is TGTGCCAGCAGTGAAAGGCAGGGAGGGCAGCCCCAGCATTTT. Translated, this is CASSERQGGQPQHF.